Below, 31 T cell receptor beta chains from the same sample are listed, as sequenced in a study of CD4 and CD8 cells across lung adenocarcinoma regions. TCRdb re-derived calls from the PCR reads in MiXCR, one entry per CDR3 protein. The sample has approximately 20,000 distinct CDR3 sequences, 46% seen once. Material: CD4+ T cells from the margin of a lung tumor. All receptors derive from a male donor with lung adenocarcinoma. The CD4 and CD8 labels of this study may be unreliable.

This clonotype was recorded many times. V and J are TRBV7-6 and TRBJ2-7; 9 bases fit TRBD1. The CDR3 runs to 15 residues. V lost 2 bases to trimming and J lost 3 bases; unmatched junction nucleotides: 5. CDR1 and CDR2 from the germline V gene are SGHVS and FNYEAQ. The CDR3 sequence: CASSLRGTGNYEQYF. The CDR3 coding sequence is TGTGCCAGCAGCTTACGCGGGACAGGGAACTACGAGCAGTACTTC. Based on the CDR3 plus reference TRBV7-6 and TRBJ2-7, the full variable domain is GAGVSQSPRYKVTKRGQDVALRCDPISGHVSLYWYRQALGQGPEFLTYFNYEAQQDKSGLPNDRFSAERPEGSISTLTIQRTEQRDSAMYRCASSLRGTGNYEQYFGPGTRLTVT.

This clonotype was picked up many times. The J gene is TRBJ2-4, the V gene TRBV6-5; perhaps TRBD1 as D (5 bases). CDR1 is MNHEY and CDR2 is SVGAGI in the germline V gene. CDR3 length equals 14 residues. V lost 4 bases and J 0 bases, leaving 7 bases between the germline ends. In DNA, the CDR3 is TGTGCCAGCAGTTCCCAGGGAGCCAAAAACATTCAGTACTTC. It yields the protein CASSSQGAKNIQYF.

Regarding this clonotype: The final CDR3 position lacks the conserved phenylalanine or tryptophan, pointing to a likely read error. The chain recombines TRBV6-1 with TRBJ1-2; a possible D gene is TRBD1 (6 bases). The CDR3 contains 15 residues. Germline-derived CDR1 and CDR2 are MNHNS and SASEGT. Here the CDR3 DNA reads TGTGCCAGCAGGGAAGGGGGGGGGGGAGGGGGGGGCTACACCCTC. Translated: CASREGGGGGGGYTL.

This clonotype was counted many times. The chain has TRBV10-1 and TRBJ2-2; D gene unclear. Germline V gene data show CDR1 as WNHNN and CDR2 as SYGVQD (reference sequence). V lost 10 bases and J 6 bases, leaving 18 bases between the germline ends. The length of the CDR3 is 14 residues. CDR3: CATSYNLGSGELFF. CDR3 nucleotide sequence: TGCGCCACCTCCTACAATTTGGGTTCCGGGGAGCTGTTTTTT.

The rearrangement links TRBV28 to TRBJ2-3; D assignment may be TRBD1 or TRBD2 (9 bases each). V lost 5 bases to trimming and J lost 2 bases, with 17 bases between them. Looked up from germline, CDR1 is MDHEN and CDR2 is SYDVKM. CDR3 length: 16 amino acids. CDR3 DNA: TGTGCCAGCAGTGCGGGGGGGACAGGGAACACAGATACGCAGTATTTT. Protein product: CASSAGGTGNTDTQYF.

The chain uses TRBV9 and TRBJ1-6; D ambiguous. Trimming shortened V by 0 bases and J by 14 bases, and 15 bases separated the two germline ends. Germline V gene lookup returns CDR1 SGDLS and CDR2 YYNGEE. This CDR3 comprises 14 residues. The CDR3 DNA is TGTGCCAGCAGCGTAGGCGACGCCGACGGATCCCTCCACTTT. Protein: CASSVGDADGSLHF.

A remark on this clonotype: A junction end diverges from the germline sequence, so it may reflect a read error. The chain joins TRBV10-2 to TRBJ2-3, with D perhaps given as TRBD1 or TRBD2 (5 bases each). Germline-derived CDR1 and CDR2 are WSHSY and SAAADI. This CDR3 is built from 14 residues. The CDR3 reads CASSRGGGADTQYF. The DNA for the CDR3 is TGCGCCAGCAGCCGGGGCGGTGGCGCAGATACCCAGTACTTT.

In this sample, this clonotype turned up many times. CDR3 in amino acids: CASSVGTSGDNEQFF. The CDR3 nucleotides are TGTGCCAGCAGTGTTGGGACTAGCGGAGACAATGAGCAGTTCTTC. This sequence joins TRBV6-4 and TRBJ2-1; 11 bases agree with TRBD2. J gave up 5 bases and V 4 bases, and 4 bases lay outside the gene matches. Germline V gene lookup returns CDR1 MRHNA and CDR2 SNTAGT. The CDR3 runs 15 residues.

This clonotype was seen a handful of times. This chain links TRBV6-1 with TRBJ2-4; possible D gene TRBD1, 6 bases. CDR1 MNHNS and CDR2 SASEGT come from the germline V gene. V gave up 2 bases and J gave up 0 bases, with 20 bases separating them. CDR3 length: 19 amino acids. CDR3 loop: CASSEPGNRVLIAKNIQYF. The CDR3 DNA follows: TGTGCCAGCAGTGAACCCGGCAACAGGGTCTTAATAGCCAAAAACATTCAGTACTTC.

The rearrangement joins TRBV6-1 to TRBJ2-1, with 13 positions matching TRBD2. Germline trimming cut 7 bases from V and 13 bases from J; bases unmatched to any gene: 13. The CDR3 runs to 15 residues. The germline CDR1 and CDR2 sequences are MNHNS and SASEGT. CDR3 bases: TGTGCCAGCACCCCGGGACTAGCGGGACGAGAGACCCAGTTCTTC. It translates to CASTPGLAGRETQFF.

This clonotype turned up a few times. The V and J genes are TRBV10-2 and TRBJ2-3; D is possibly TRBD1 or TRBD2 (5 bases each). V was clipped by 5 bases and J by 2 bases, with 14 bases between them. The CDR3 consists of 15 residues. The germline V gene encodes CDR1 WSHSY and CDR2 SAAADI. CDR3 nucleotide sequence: TGCGCCAGCAGTACGACGGGACGGTACACAGATACGCAGTATTTT. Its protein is CASSTTGRYTDTQYF.

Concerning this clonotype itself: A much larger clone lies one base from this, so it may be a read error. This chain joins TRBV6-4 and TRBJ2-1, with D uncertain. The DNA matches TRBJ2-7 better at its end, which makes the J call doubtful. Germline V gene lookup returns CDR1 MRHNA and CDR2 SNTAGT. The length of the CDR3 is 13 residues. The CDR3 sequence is CASSGDENNEQYF. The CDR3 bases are TGTGCCAGCAGTGGAGACGAAAACAATGAGCAGTACTTC.

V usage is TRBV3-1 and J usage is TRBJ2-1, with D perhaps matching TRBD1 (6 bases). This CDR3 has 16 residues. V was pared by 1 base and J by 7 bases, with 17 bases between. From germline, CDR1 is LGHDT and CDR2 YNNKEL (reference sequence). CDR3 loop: CASSQVGGFRSNEQFF. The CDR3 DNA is TGTGCCAGCAGCCAAGTTGGGGGCTTTAGGTCGAATGAGCAGTTCTTC.

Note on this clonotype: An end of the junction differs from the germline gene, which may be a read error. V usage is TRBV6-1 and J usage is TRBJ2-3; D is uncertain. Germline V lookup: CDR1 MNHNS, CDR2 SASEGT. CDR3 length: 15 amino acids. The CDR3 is CAMGLQSGSTDTQFF. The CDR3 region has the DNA TGTGCCATGGGCCTCCAGTCCGGAAGCACAGATACGCAGTTTTTT.

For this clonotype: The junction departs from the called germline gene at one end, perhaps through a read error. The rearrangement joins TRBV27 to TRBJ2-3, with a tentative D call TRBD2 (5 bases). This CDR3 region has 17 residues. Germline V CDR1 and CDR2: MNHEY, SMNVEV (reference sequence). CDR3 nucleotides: TGTGCCAGCAGTCCTGGCCGGGGAGCGTCTGCCACAGATACGCAGTACTTT. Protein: CASSPGRGASATDTQYF.

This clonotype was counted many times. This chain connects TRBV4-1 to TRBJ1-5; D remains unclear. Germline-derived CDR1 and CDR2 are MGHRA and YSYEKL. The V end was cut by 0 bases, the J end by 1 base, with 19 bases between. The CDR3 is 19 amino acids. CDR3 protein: CASSQEGSTALRSNQPQHF. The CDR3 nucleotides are TGCGCCAGCAGCCAAGAAGGCTCTACAGCACTACGGAGCAATCAGCCCCAGCATTTT.

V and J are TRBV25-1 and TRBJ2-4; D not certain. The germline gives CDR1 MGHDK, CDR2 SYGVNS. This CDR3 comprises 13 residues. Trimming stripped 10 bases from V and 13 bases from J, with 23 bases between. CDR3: CATGQRAKDTQYF. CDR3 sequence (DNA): TGTGCCACGGGTCAAAGAGCCAAAGACACGCAGTACTTC.

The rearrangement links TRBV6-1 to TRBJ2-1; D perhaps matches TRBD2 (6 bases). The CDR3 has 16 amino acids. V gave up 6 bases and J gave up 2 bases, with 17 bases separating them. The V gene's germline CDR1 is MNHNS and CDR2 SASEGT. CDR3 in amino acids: CASRIFSGGTYNEQFF. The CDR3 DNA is TGTGCCAGCAGGATCTTTAGCGGAGGAACCTACAATGAGCAGTTCTTC.

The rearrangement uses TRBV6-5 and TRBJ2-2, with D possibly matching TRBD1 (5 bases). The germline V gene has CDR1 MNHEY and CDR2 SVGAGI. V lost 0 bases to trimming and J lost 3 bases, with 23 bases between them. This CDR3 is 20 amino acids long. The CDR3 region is CASSYSGPGLTTIYTGELFF. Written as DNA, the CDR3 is TGTGCCAGCAGTTACTCGGGTCCAGGGCTTACAACGATCTACACCGGGGAGCTGTTTTTT.

Here the CDR3 DNA reads TGCGCCAGCAGCCCTAGTCGAACCCTCGAGCAGTACTTC. Residues: CASSPSRTLEQYF. The gene calls are TRBV10-1 and TRBJ2-5, with D uncertain. The J call may be mistaken, given a closer DNA end match to TRBJ2-7. Germline-derived CDR1 and CDR2 are WNHNN and SYGVQD (reference sequence). CDR3 size: 13 residues.

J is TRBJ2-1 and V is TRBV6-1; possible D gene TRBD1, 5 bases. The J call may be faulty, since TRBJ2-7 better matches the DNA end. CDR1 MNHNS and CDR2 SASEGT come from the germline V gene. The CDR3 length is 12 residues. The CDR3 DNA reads TGTGCCAGCAGTGGACAGTCCTACGAGCAGTACTTC. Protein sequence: CASSGQSYEQYF.

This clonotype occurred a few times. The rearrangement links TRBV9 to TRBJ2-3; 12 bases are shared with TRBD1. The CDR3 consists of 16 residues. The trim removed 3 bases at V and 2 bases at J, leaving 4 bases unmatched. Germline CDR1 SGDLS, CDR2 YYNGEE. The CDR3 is CASSAGTGGNTDTQYF. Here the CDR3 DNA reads TGTGCCAGCAGCGCCGGGACAGGGGGCAACACAGATACGCAGTATTTT. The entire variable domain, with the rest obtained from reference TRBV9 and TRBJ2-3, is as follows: DSGVTQTPKHLITATGQRVTLRCSPRSGDLSVYWYQQSLDQGLQFLIQYYNGEERAKGNILERFSAQQFPDLHSELNLSSLELGDSALYFCASSAGTGGNTDTQYFGPGTRLTVL.

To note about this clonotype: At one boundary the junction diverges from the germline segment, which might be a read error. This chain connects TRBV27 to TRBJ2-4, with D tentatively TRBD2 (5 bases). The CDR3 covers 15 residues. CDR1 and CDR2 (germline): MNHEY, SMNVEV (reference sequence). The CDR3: CASRTGLQATDIQYF. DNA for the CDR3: TGTGCCAGCAGGACGGGATTGCAAGCCACAGACATTCAGTACTTT.

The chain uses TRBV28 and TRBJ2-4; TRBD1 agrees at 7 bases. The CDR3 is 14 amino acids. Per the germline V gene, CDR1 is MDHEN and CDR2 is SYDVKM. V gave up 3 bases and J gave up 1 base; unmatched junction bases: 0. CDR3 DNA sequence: TGTGCCAGCAGTTTGACAGGGGCCAAAAACATTCAGTACTTC. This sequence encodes CASSLTGAKNIQYF.

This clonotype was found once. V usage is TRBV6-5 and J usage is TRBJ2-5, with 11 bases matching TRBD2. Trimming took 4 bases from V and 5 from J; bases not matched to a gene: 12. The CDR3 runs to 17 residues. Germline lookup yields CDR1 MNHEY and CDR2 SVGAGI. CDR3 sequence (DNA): TGTGCCAGCAGTTCACGCTTAGCGGGGGGGCGGGGGGAGACCCAGTACTTC. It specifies CASSSRLAGGRGETQYF.

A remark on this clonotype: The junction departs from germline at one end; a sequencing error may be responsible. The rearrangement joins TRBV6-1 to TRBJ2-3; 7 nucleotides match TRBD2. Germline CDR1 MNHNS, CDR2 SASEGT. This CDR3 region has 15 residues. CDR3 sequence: CAAELAAPDTDTQYF. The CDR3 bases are TGTGCCGCGGAGCTAGCGGCACCTGACACAGATACCCAGTATTTC.

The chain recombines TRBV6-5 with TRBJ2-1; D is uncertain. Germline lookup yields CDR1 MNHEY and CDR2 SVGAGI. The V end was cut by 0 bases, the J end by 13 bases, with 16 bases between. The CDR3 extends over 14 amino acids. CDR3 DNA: TGTGCCAGCAGTTACTCGAGGTGGCAAGAGACCCAGTTCTTC. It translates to CASSYSRWQETQFF.

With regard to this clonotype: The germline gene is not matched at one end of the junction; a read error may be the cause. The CDR3 is CASSLTQPTDMQYF. The CDR3 DNA reads TGTGCCAGCAGTTTGACCCAACCCACAGATATGCAGTACTTT. The V gene is TRBV12-3 or TRBV12-4, the J gene TRBJ2-4; D unclear. This CDR3 is built from 14 residues.

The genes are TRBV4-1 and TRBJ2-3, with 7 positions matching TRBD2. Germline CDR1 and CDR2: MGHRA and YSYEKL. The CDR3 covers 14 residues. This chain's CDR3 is CAGSGVGETDTQYF. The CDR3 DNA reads TGCGCGGGCAGCGGGGTCGGGGAGACAGATACGCAGTATTTT.

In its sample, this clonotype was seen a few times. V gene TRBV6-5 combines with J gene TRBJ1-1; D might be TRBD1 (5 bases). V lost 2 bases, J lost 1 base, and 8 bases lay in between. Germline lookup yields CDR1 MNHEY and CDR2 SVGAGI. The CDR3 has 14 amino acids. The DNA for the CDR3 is TGTGCCAGCAGTTACCTCCAGGGGAACACTGAAGCTTTCTTT. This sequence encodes CASSYLQGNTEAFF.

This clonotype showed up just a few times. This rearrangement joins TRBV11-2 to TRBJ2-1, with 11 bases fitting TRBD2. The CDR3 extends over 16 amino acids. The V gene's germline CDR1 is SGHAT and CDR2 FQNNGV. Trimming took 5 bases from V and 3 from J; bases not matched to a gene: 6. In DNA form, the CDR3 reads TGTGCCAGCAGCACCCGGACTAGCGGGCTCTACAATGAGCAGTTCTTC. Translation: CASSTRTSGLYNEQFF.